This TCR beta chain was observed in a study of chemoradiotherapy in HPV16-positive cancers. At the level of the study: Two HPV16-positive patients' cells yielded candidate HPV-specific clones and common motifs.

This clone has only one observation. Its antigen is still unknown. Using immunoSEQ multiplex PCR, the repertoire was profiled, and TCRdb retains in-frame clones only, with some absent. This table holds around 11,000 clones, 90% to 95% found once. Overall study results and limits: HPV-responsive T-cell expansion during chemoradiotherapy was linked to improved recurrence-free survival in HPV16-positive patients. Candidate HPV-specific clones and E7-related TCR motifs grew in tumor during treatment. HPV-specific T cells were functionally defined from only a couple of HPV16-positive patients.

Sequences were derived from blood, sampled from a patient who underwent chemoradiotherapy. The sequence was collected from a human donor with HPV-associated anogenital cancer.

CDR3 DNA: TGCGCCAGCAGCCCTGGTAGGACTAGCGGGTTCATCCAAGAGACCCAGTACTTC. It translates to CASSPGRTSGFIQETQYF. The V call is TRBV5-1, the J call TRBJ2-5; 11 bases are a match to TRBD2. The V and J ends lost 4 bases and 1 base, in that order; junction bases with no gene match: 12. Germline V gene sequence: CDR1 SGHRS, CDR2 YFSETQ. The CDR3 extends over 18 amino acids.